This entry lists 4 T cell receptor beta chains sequenced from one sample in a study of T cells in Graves' hyperthyroidism and ophthalmopathy (dated by TCRdb to about 2019). Libraries came from multiplex PCR. Sequencing took place on an Illumina HiSeq 2000. The TCR beta CDR3 regions were amplified from the RNA transcripts. For the first round of RT-PCR on the TCR CDR3, the HTBI primer set was used together with the Qiagen OneStep RT-PCR kit. The public sequencing data were trimmed at Q25 with fastp and processed into clonotypes with MiXCR by TCRdb, which kept only in-frame beta chains. Each CDR3 protein appears once, grouped with its most common genes and DNA. The sample table holds a few hundred thousand distinct CDR3 sequences, of which 14% were seen once. About 20% of the sample is taken by the ten largest. The sequenced sample consisted of blood. These TCRs come from a woman between 25 and 40 years old with Graves' ophthalmopathy.

V usage is TRBV5-5 and J usage is TRBJ1-2; tentative D call: TRBD1 (5 bases). V shed 1 base and J shed 2 bases, with 12 bases lying between them. Germline V lookup: CDR1 SGHKS, CDR2 YYEKEE (reference sequence). This CDR3 comprises 15 residues. The CDR3 DNA is TGTGCCAGCAGCTTGAACCGAGGGGTCAACTATGGCTACACCTTC. Amino acids: CASSLNRGVNYGYTF.

As to this clonotype: A much larger clone lies one base from this, so it may be a read error. This chain uses TRBV7-8 with TRBJ2-6; TRBD1 is a possible D gene (5 bases). CDR3 size: 16 residues. With 8 bases removed from V and 0 bases from J, the gap between germline ends came to 14 bases. Germline assignment: CDR1 SGHVS and CDR2 FQNEAQ. CDR3 bases: TGTGCCAGCGGGTCCCAGGGAAACTCTGGGGCCAACGTCCTGACTTTC. It yields the protein CASGSQGNSGANVLTF.

At least ten counts were recorded for this clonotype. The gene calls are TRBV24-1 and TRBJ2-3; D is unresolved. This CDR3 is 13 amino acids long. CDR1 and CDR2 from the germline V gene are KGHDR and SFDVKD. Deletions cut 4 bases from V and 2 bases from J, with 6 bases between. CDR3 region: CATSDPPTDTQYF. The CDR3 region has the DNA TGTGCCACCAGTGACCCCCCCACAGATACGCAGTATTTT.

About this clonotype itself: Sequence at one end of the junction differs from germline and may be a read error. This chain joins TRBV27 and TRBJ2-7, with D possibly called TRBD1 or TRBD2 (5 bases each). The germline gives CDR1 MNHEY, CDR2 SMNVEV (reference sequence). The CDR3 spans 14 residues. The DNA for the CDR3 is TGCGCCAGCAGTTTAACCGGGACGTTCTACGAGCAGTACTTC. It codes for CASSLTGTFYEQYF.